These T cell receptor beta chains were read from a single sample in a study of blood T cell repertoires in COVID-19. Clones were read by immunoSEQ multiplex PCR, and TCRdb kept only the in-frame ones, dropping some. The sample carries around 200,000 clones, roughly 77% recorded once. Sequenced sample: peripheral blood. The receptor source for this set is a woman in her thirties or forties with COVID-19, enrolled during active disease. Each CDR3 is given with its conserved first and last residue. D genes are given only for firm matches. Rows may omit the clone size; those that give it use once, few, many or a size class.

TRBJ2-7 | - | - | TRBV19 | TGTGCCAGTAGCCCCGGGTTCTCCTACGAGCAGTACTTC | CASSPGFSYEQYF
TRBJ1-2 | TRBD1 | - | TRBV7-8 | TGTGCCAGCAGCGGACAGGGATATGGCTACACCTTC | CASSGQGYGYTF
TRBJ2-5 | TRBD2 | - | TRBV12-5 | TGTGCTAGTGGTTTATATAGCGGGGGGGCGACGGAGACCCAGTACTTC | CASGLYSGGATETQYF
TRBJ1-5 | - | few | TRBV6-5 | TGTGCCAGCAGTATTACAGGGTATCAGCCCCAGCATTTT | CASSITGYQPQHF
TRBJ2-1 | TRBD1 | - | TRBV7-2 | TGTGCCAGCAGCTCCCCGGGACAGGGAGGAGTGGAGTTCTTC | CASSSPGQGGVEFF
TRBJ1-1 | - | - | TRBV6-5 | TGTGCCAGCAGTTTCGGACAAGGGATTAACACTGAAGCTTTCTTT | CASSFGQGINTEAFF
TRBJ1-1 | - | - | TRBV5-1 | TGCGCCAGCAGCCAGGGCGGGATGACTGAAGCTTTCTTT | CASSQGGMTEAFF
TRBJ2-5 | - | - | TRBV5-1 | TGCGCCAGCAGCTTGGCGGGATTTGGGGAGACCCAGTACTTC | CASSLAGFGETQYF
TRBJ2-1 | TRBD2 | - | TRBV4-1 | TGCGCCAGCAGCCGCACGCCGGGACTAGCGGACAATGAGCAGTTCTTC | CASSRTPGLADNEQFF
TRBJ2-3 | - | - | TRBV4-3 | TGCGCCAGCAGCCAAGGGAGGTCTGGGCTAGCAGTAGATACGCAGTATTTT | CASSQGRSGLAVDTQYF
TRBJ2-1 | - | - | TRBV2 | TGTGCCAGCTTTAGCGGAACCTACAATGAGCAGTTCTTC | CASFSGTYNEQFF
TRBJ1-5 | TRBD1 | - | TRBV23-1 | TGCGCCAGCAGTCAATCTTGGACAGGGGGCGGCAATCAGCCCCAGCATTTT | CASSQSWTGGGNQPQHF
TRBJ2-2 | - | - | TRBV9 | TGTGCCAGCAACCGAAAGGAGGGCACCGGGGAGCTGTTTTTT | CASNRKEGTGELFF
TRBJ2-3 | - | - | TRBV30 | TGTGCCTGGGGACAAAGCGCAGATACGCAGTATTTT | CAWGQSADTQYF
TRBJ2-5 | - | - | TRBV7-9 | TGTGCCAGCAGCCATCCTAGGGGGGGTTATCAGGAGACCCAGTACTTC | CASSHPRGGYQETQYF
TRBJ1-5 | - | many | TRBV2 | TGTGCCAGCAGTGAAGGCACCTATAGCAATCAGCCCCAGCATTTT | CASSEGTYSNQPQHF
TRBJ2-4 | - | - | TRBV5-1 | TGCGCCAGCAGCGCCGAGGGGGACATTCAGTACTTC | CASSAEGDIQYF
TRBJ1-2 | TRBD1 | - | TRBV4-2 | TGTGCCAGCAGCCAAGATTTCGCAGGGGGCAACTATGGCTACACCTTC | CASSQDFAGGNYGYTF
TRBJ2-3 | TRBD2 | - | TRBV5-1 | TGCGCCAGCAGCCCAGCCGATCCGACGGGAGGGCAGTATTTT | CASSPADPTGGQYF
TRBJ2-7 | TRBD1 | - | TRBV19 | TGTGCCAGTAGTATGTCGGTACCGGGACAGGGGGGTTACGAGCAGTACTTC | CASSMSVPGQGGYEQYF
TRBJ2-3 | TRBD2 | - | TRBV7-2 | TGTGCCAGCAGTCTTAGCGGGGTAGGAGATACGCAGTATTTT | CASSLSGVGDTQYF
TRBJ2-1 | TRBD2 | once | TRBV4-2 | TGTGCCAGCAGCCCGAGGACTAGCGGGGGGGAGCAGTTCTTC | CASSPRTSGGEQFF
TRBJ2-2 | TRBD2 | - | TRBV6-5 | TGTGCCAGCAGTTACTTCGGGGGGGGCCCCGGGGAGCTGTTTTTT | CASSYFGGGPGELFF
TRBJ1-6 | TRBD1 | few | TRBV2 | TGTGCCAGGGGACAGACGGATTCACCCCTCCACTTT | CARGQTDSPLHF
TRBJ2-7 | TRBD2 | - | TRBV3-1/TRBV3-2 | TGTGCCAGCAGCCGATACCTAGCGGGGGAGTCCTACGAGCAGTACTTC | CASSRYLAGESYEQYF
TRBJ1-5 | - | - | TRBV3-1/TRBV3-2 | TGTGCCAGCAGCCAAGGACTGATGAATCAGCCCCAGCATTTT | CASSQGLMNQPQHF
TRBJ2-1 | TRBD2 | - | TRBV5-1 | TGCGCCAGCAGCGGGGAGGGACTAGCTTACAATGAGCAGTTCTTC | CASSGEGLAYNEQFF